This T cell receptor beta chain was identified during a study of shared clonotypes between healthy human individuals. Deep was the level used in running the assay. Sorted-subset replicate PCRs used 150 to 200 ng DNA, 25,000 to 30,000 T cell genomes. In the source study's methods: Owing to the provision of junction-only sequences devoid of quality scores by immunoSEQ, filtering differed. The repertoire was sequenced with immunoSEQ multiplex PCR; TCRdb's copy has only in-frame clones and lacks some. That table furnishes V, J and clone size, whereas the DNA furnished D and trimming. The data show a few million clones, 92% seen once. Sequenced: naive CD4+ T cells from PBMCs. Subset given: CD45RA+ positively selected. The sequence was obtained from a man between 18 and 29 years old in good health. Some clones in this sample may be carry-over from other donors' samples.

This chain's CDR3 is CASSIRQGDYEQYF. The CDR3 DNA reads TGTGCCAGTAGTATCAGACAGGGGGATTACGAGCAGTACTTC. J is TRBJ2-7 and V is TRBV19; 9 bases are shared with TRBD1. V shed 3 bases and J 4 bases; nucleotides not matched to a gene: 4. CDR1 and CDR2 (germline): LNHDA, SQIVND (reference sequence). The CDR3 has 14 amino acids.